Below, 2 T cell receptor beta chains from the same sample are listed, as sequenced in a study of OX40 agonist ivuxolimab in advanced cancers. The library relied on the immunoSEQ multiplex PCR assay. TCRdb's version of the immuneACCESS table is confined to in-frame rearrangements and falls short of the full clone set. An unresolved V gene accounts for under half of the shortfall where checked; the remainder is of unknown origin. The sample data list roughly 48,000 clones, and around 90% of these were observed just once. Together, the top ten hold more than 45% of the sample. The starting material was CD4+ or CD8+ T cells sorted from blood, obtained in a trial of the OX40 agonist ivuxolimab. The receptors originated from an adult with an advanced solid tumor such as melanoma, head and neck, liver or kidney cancer.

CDR3 sequence (DNA): TGTGCCAGCAGCTTAGCGCCCGGGGGCCTAGGCACTGAAGCTTTCTTT. Amino acid sequence: CASSLAPGGLGTEAFF. J is TRBJ1-1 and V is TRBV7-6; tentatively, D is TRBD1 (6 bases). The CDR3 spans 16 residues. Between the trimmed V and J ends, which lost 0 bases and 4 bases, there was a span of 15 bases. CDR1 is SGHVS and CDR2 is FNYEAQ in the germline V gene.

J is TRBJ1-2 and V is TRBV5-6; 12 bases agree with TRBD1. From germline, CDR1 is SGHDT and CDR2 YYEEEE. The junction had 6 bases not matched to a gene; V was cut back by 4 bases and J by 8 bases. CDR3 size: 14 residues. This CDR3 reads CASSPGQGAEGYTF. CDR3 bases: TGTGCCAGCAGCCCGGGACAGGGGGCGGAAGGCTACACCTTC.